This T cell receptor (beta chain) was captured in a study of identical twins. This clonotype was seen a handful of times. TCRdb redid the calling of the 5' RACE reads with MiXCR, one entry per CDR3 protein. This repertoire shows more than 1.5 million distinct CDR3 sequences, roughly 35% found once; its top ten account for less than 0.35%. V dropped 3 bases and J dropped 0; count of bases not matched to a gene: 11. Germline V gene sequence: CDR1 MNHEY, CDR2 SMNVEV (reference sequence). This CDR3 spans 19 amino acids. The chain combines TRBV27 with TRBJ1-2, with 12 bases that match TRBD1. Sequenced sample: cord blood. The receptor's source is a newborn girl in good health. The CDR3 here is CASSFYSPGQGASNYGYTF. The CDR3 nucleotides read TGTGCCAGCAGTTTCTATTCTCCGGGACAGGGGGCTTCTAACTATGGCTACACCTTC.